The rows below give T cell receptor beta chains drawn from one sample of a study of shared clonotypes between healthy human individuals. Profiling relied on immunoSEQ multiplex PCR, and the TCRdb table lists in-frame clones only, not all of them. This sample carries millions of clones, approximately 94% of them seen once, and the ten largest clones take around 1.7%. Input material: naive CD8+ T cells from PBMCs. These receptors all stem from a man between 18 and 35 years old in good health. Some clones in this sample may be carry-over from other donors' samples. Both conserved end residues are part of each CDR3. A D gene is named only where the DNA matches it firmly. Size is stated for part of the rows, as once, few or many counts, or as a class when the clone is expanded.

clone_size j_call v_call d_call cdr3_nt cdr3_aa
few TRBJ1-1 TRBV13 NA TGTGCCAGCAGCCTTTCACTGAGGGAGTGGACTGAAGCTTTCTTT CASSLSLREWTEAFF
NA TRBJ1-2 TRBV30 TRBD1 TGTGCCTGGAGTGTATCCCGCCGGACAGGGGGTTTGATTTTCTATGGCTACACCTTC CAWSVSRRTGGLIFYGYTF
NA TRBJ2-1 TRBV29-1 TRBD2 TGCAGCGTTGAGTTGGGTAGCGGGAGGGCATTTTTCTCCTACAATGAGCAGTTCTTC CSVELGSGRAFFSYNEQFF
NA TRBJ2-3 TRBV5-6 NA TGTGCCAGCAGCTTCTGGGGCCCCCAGGATACGCAGTATTTT CASSFWGPQDTQYF
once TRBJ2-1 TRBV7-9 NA TGTGCCAGCAGCTCCAGAAGTGGGACGCCTCATGAGCAGTTCTTC CASSSRSGTPHEQFF
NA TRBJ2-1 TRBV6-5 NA TGTGCCAGCAGCATGGACTCGTACAATGAGCAGTTCTTC CASSMDSYNEQFF
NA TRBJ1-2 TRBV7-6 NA TGTGCCAGCAGCCGACTCCTGTCCGGCTACACCTTC CASSRLLSGYTF
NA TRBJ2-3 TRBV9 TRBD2 TGTGCCAGCAGCGTGGAAGGCGGGAGGGCCGGAGTAGATACGCAGTATTTT CASSVEGGRAGVDTQYF
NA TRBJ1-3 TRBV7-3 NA TGTGCCAGCAGGGGTTCTGGAAACACCATATATTTT CASRGSGNTIYF
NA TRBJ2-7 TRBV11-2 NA TGTGCCAGCAGCTTCCAATATGAGCAGTACTTC CASSFQYEQYF
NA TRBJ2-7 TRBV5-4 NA TGTGCCAGCAGCTTGACCACGGCACGCGAGCAGTACTTC CASSLTTAREQYF
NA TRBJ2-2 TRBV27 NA TGTGCCAGCAGTTCCCTGACAGGGCGGGACGGGGAGCTGTTTTTT CASSSLTGRDGELFF
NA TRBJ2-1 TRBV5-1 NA TGCGCCAGCACGGGGTTGTGGCACAATGAGCAGTTCTTC CASTGLWHNEQFF
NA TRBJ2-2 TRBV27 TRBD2 TGTGCCAGCAGTTTAATGGGGACTAGCGGGGCGACCGGGGAGCTGTTTTTT CASSLMGTSGATGELFF
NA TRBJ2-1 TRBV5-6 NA TGTGCCAGCAGCTTGGGGAGGGCCAATGAGCAGTTCTTC CASSLGRANEQFF
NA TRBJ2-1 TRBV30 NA TGTGCCTGGACCCTAGGTGGGGCGGTTGTCAATGAGCAGTTCTTC CAWTLGGAVVNEQFF
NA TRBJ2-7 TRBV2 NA TGTGCCAGCAGCGAAACCGGGGGAATTCACTACGAGCAGTACTTC CASSETGGIHYEQYF
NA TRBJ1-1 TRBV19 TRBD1 TGTGCCAGTAGTATAGATCAGGGGGTAGCCACTGAAGCTTTCTTT CASSIDQGVATEAFF
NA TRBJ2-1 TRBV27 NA TGTGCCAGTGCCTGGGCAGGCGCTCGAGGGGAGCAGTTCTTC CASAWAGARGEQFF
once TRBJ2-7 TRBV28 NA TGTGCCAGCAGTTTATGGGGGGAGATGCCTTCCTACGAGCAGTACTTC CASSLWGEMPSYEQYF
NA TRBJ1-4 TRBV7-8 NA TGTGCCAGCAGCGCCGAACCCAGGGGAGGGAATGAAAAACTGTTTTTT CASSAEPRGGNEKLFF
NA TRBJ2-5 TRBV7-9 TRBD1 TGTGCCAGCAGGGGAAGGACAGGGGAGGAGACCCAGTACTTC CASRGRTGEETQYF
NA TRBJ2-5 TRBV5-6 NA TGTGCCAGCAGCTTGGCAGGTAAAGAGACCCAGTACTTC CASSLAGKETQYF
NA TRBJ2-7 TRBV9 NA TGTGCCAGCAGCGTATCCCCTCAACTGGGGGACTACGAGCAGTACTTC CASSVSPQLGDYEQYF
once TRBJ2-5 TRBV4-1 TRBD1 TGCGCCAGCAGCCTGGACAGGGAAGAAGACCAGTACTTC CASSLDREEDQYF
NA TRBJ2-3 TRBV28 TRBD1 TGTGCCAGCAGTCCTGCACCCGGGACAGATTACACAGATACGCAGTATTTT CASSPAPGTDYTDTQYF
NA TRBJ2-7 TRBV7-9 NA TGTGCCAGCAGCCCCCAGAAGCGCGAGCAGTACTTC CASSPQKREQYF
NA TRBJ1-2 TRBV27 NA TGTGCCAGCACCTCACTGGGGGTAAACTATGGCTACACCTTC CASTSLGVNYGYTF
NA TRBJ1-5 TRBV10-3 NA TGTGCCAAGACGACACATCAGCCCCAGCATTTT CAKTTHQPQHF
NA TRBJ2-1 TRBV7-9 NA TGTGCCAGCAGCTTGGTAGCGTCTTCCTACAATGAGCAGTTCTTC CASSLVASSYNEQFF
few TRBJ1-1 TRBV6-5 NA TGTGCCAGCAGTTACTCAGGCGGGGGGGTCCAAGCTTTCTTT CASSYSGGGVQAFF
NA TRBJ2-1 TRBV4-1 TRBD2 TGCGCCAGCAGCCAACTTCCTAGCGGGAGTGGCATCGAGCAGTTCTTC CASSQLPSGSGIEQFF
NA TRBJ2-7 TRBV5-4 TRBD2 TGTGCCAGCAGCTCCACCGAGGGACTAGCGGGTTACGAGCAGTACTTC CASSSTEGLAGYEQYF
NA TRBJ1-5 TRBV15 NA TGTGCCATCGGGGATAGCAATCAGCCCCAGCATTTT CAIGDSNQPQHF
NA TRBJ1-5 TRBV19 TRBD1 TGTGCCAGTACCTTGGACAGGGGCTTCAATCAGCCCCAGCATTTT CASTLDRGFNQPQHF
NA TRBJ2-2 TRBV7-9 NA TGTGCCAGCAGCTCCCTCCCGGCGACAGCCCCGAACACCGGGGAGCTGTTTTTT CASSSLPATAPNTGELFF
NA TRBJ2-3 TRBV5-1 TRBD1 TGCGCCAGCAGCTTGGTCGCAGGGGGATCTAGCACAGATACGCAGTATTTT CASSLVAGGSSTDTQYF
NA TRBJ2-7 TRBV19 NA TGTGCCAGTAGTATCTGGACAGCCCTTGGCTACGAGCAGTACTTC CASSIWTALGYEQYF
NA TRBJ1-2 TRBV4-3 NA TGCGCCAGCAGCGAGGGACTTCAAGGGTCTCGAGGCTACACCTTC CASSEGLQGSRGYTF
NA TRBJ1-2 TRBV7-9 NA TGTGCCAGCAGCTTAGAAGGACCTAACTATGGCTACACCTTC CASSLEGPNYGYTF
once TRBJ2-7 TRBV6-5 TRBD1 TGTGCCAGCAGTTACTCAGGGGGCAACTACGAGCAGTACTTC CASSYSGGNYEQYF
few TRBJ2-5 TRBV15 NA TGTGCCACCAGCCTTGGTGACCAAGAGACCCAGTACTTC CATSLGDQETQYF
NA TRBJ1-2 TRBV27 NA TGTGCCAGCAGTATACTCAGGGGAGGTGGCTACACCTTC CASSILRGGGYTF
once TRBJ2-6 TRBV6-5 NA TGTGCCAGCAGTTACCGGTCTGGGGCCAACGTCCTGACTTTC CASSYRSGANVLTF
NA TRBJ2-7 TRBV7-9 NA TGTGCCAGCAGCCCCAGGGTAGGGATCATCTTCTCCTACGAGCAGTACTTC CASSPRVGIIFSYEQYF
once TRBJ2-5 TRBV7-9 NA TGTGCCAGCAGCTTTCTCGAAGAGACCCAGTACTTC CASSFLEETQYF
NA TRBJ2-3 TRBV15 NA TGTGCCACCAGCAGGACCAGGGTCCTCACAGATACGCAGTATTTT CATSRTRVLTDTQYF
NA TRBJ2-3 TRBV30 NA TGTGCCCGGAGTGTAACCGCGAACACAGATACGCAGTATTTT CARSVTANTDTQYF
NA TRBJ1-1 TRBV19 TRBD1 TGTGCCAGTAGTATAGGGGCAGGGGGGCCTGAAGCTTTCTTT CASSIGAGGPEAFF
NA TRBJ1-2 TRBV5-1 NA TGCGCCAGCAGCCCTCGGGGGGAGCTCTATGGCTACACCTTC CASSPRGELYGYTF